The clone carrying this T cell receptor beta chain was seen many times. This sample stems from a study of T cell repertoires in cytomegalovirus infection. About the study: A matching HLA type, together with CMV infection, was signaled by public TCR beta signatures.

One entry per CDR3 protein results from TCRdb running MiXCR on the reads. The sample consists of hundreds of thousands of distinct CDR3 sequences, about a sixth of them appearing once. The germline V gene encodes CDR1 SEHNR and CDR2 FQNEAQ (reference sequence). The CDR3 is 12 residues long. Between the trimmed V and J ends, which lost 5 bases and 6 bases, there was a span of 9 bases. The chain recombines TRBV7-9 with TRBJ2-3, with D possibly being TRBD1 or TRBD2 (5 bases each). The clonotype originates from a human donor in good health (CMV status not recorded). Some clones in this sample may be carry-over from other donors' samples. Sequenced sample: PBMCs. The chain's CDR3 is CASSPEGDTQYF. The CDR3 nucleotides are TGTGCCAGCAGCCCCGAGGGGGATACGCAGTATTTT.